The rows below give T cell receptor beta chains drawn from one sample of a study of T cells in Graves' hyperthyroidism and ophthalmopathy. TCRdb ran MiXCR on the multiplex PCR reads and lists one entry per CDR3 protein. The repertoire holds 500,000 to 650,000 distinct CDR3 sequences, with 46% as singletons. Sequenced: peripheral blood or thyroid tissue (not recorded which). All receptors come from an adult woman with Graves' disease, either hyperthyroidism or ophthalmopathy (not recorded which). CDR3s include the opening cysteine and the closing phenylalanine or tryptophan. Each record gives: CDR3 length, J gene, clone size, D gene, V gene, CDR3 protein, CDR3 DNA. The D gene is left open where the match is weak. Clone size appears in some rows only: once, few, many, or a class for an expanded clone.

CDR3 length: 12
J gene: TRBJ2-2
clone size: .
D gene: .
V gene: TRBV29-1
CDR3 protein: CSVDSPNGELFF
CDR3 DNA: TGCAGCGTTGACTCCCCTAACGGGGAGCTGTTTTTT

CDR3 length: 17
J gene: TRBJ2-5
clone size: .
D gene: .
V gene: TRBV7-3
CDR3 protein: CASSLGRLASPQETQYF
CDR3 DNA: TGTGCCAGCAGCTTAGGAAGGTTGGCTTCACCCCAGGAGACCCAGTACTTC

CDR3 length: 15
J gene: TRBJ2-5
clone size: .
D gene: TRBD1
V gene: TRBV10-3
CDR3 protein: CAISDRGSSQETQYF
CDR3 DNA: TGTGCCATCAGCGACAGGGGGTCCTCCCAAGAGACCCAGTACTTC

CDR3 length: 14
J gene: TRBJ1-1
clone size: .
D gene: .
V gene: TRBV2
CDR3 protein: CASMRENSNTEAFF
CDR3 DNA: TGTGCCAGCATGAGAGAGAACTCGAACACTGAAGCTTTCTTT

CDR3 length: 15
J gene: TRBJ1-5
clone size: many
D gene: .
V gene: TRBV5-1
CDR3 protein: CASSPSGGMNQPQHF
CDR3 DNA: TGCGCCAGCAGCCCCTCGGGAGGGATGAATCAGCCCCAGCATTTT

CDR3 length: 14
J gene: TRBJ2-5
clone size: few
D gene: .
V gene: TRBV7-9
CDR3 protein: CASSLGGFQETQYF
CDR3 DNA: TGTGCCAGCAGCTTAGGCGGATTCCAAGAGACCCAGTACTTC

CDR3 length: 12
J gene: TRBJ2-7
clone size: .
D gene: .
V gene: TRBV6-6
CDR3 protein: CASSYPDYEQYF
CDR3 DNA: TGTGCCAGCAGTTACCCCGACTACGAGCAGTACTTC

CDR3 length: 14
J gene: TRBJ2-1
clone size: .
D gene: TRBD2
V gene: TRBV20-1
CDR3 protein: CSAKGLAGELEQFF
CDR3 DNA: TGCAGTGCTAAGGGACTAGCGGGAGAATTAGAGCAGTTCTTC

CDR3 length: 14
J gene: TRBJ1-1
clone size: many
D gene: .
V gene: TRBV5-1
CDR3 protein: CASRRRSSGSEAFF
CDR3 DNA: TGCGCCAGCAGGAGACGGTCGAGCGGGTCTGAAGCTTTCTTT

CDR3 length: 20
J gene: TRBJ2-5
clone size: .
D gene: .
V gene: TRBV10-3
CDR3 protein: CATPTGLSTEAFFGQGTQYF
CDR3 DNA: .

CDR3 length: 14
J gene: TRBJ1-2
clone size: .
D gene: .
V gene: TRBV7-9
CDR3 protein: CASSNRVTNYGYTF
CDR3 DNA: TGTGCCAGCAGCAACAGAGTTACTAACTATGGCTACACCTTC

CDR3 length: 18
J gene: TRBJ2-7
clone size: .
D gene: TRBD2
V gene: TRBV7-9
CDR3 protein: CASSLGRARLAGVYEQYF
CDR3 DNA: TGTGCCAGCAGCTTGGGCAGGGCCAGACTAGCGGGAGTATACGAGCAGTACTTC

CDR3 length: 10
J gene: TRBJ2-5
clone size: .
D gene: .
V gene: TRBV20-1
CDR3 protein: CSAGWKTQYF
CDR3 DNA: TGCAGTGCGGGCTGGAAGACCCAGTACTTC

CDR3 length: 16
J gene: TRBJ1-5
clone size: .
D gene: .
V gene: TRBV10-3
CDR3 protein: CASSLSVGGSNQPQHF
CDR3 DNA: TGTGCCAGCAGTTTGAGTGTAGGGGGGAGCAATCAGCCCCAGCATTTT

CDR3 length: 12
J gene: TRBJ1-3
clone size: .
D gene: .
V gene: TRBV7-2
CDR3 protein: CASSPPGGYRYF
CDR3 DNA: TGTGCCAGCAGCCCCCCGGGCGGATATAGATATTTT

CDR3 length: 15
J gene: TRBJ2-7
clone size: many
D gene: TRBD2
V gene: TRBV4-2
CDR3 protein: CASSQRRTSEYEQYF
CDR3 DNA: TGTGCCAGCAGCCAACGTAGGACTAGCGAGTACGAGCAGTACTTC

CDR3 length: 14
J gene: TRBJ1-5
clone size: .
D gene: .
V gene: TRBV20-1
CDR3 protein: CSARERRGNQPQHF
CDR3 DNA: TGCAGTGCTAGAGAGCGGAGGGGCAATCAGCCCCAGCATTTT

CDR3 length: 12
J gene: TRBJ2-7
clone size: .
D gene: .
V gene: TRBV20-1
CDR3 protein: CSAYNQVREQYF
CDR3 DNA: TGCAGTGCTTACAACCAGGTGCGCGAGCAGTACTTC

CDR3 length: 15
J gene: TRBJ2-7
clone size: many
D gene: .
V gene: TRBV11-2
CDR3 protein: CASSLTRGPPYEQYF
CDR3 DNA: TGTGCCAGCAGCCTGACCCGGGGGCCACCTTACGAGCAGTACTTC

CDR3 length: 15
J gene: TRBJ2-7
clone size: few
D gene: .
V gene: TRBV15
CDR3 protein: CATSRTTKSSYEQYF
CDR3 DNA: TGTGCCACCAGCAGGACAACCAAGAGCTCCTACGAGCAGTACTTC

CDR3 length: 14
J gene: TRBJ2-5
clone size: .
D gene: .
V gene: TRBV29-1
CDR3 protein: CSVSATATAETQYF
CDR3 DNA: TGCAGCGTGAGCGCGACAGCGACCGCAGAGACCCAGTACTTC

CDR3 length: 15
J gene: TRBJ2-5
clone size: .
D gene: TRBD2
V gene: TRBV10-3
CDR3 protein: CAIAGRAGVSETQYF
CDR3 DNA: TGTGCCATCGCAGGGAGGGCGGGAGTATCGGAGACCCAGTACTTC

CDR3 length: 14
J gene: TRBJ1-2
clone size: .
D gene: .
V gene: TRBV20-1
CDR3 protein: CSVWGEGSVKSYTF
CDR3 DNA: TGCAGCGTTTGGGGAGAGGGTTCGGTAAAAAGCTACACCTTC

CDR3 length: 15
J gene: TRBJ2-7
clone size: .
D gene: TRBD1
V gene: TRBV25-1
CDR3 protein: CASSTPGQLFYEQYF
CDR3 DNA: TGTGCCAGCAGTACTCCGGGACAGCTCTTCTACGAGCAGTACTTC

CDR3 length: 16
J gene: TRBJ1-1
clone size: few
D gene: TRBD1
V gene: TRBV10-3
CDR3 protein: CAISFDRVGMNTEAFF
CDR3 DNA: TGTGCCATCAGCTTCGACAGGGTGGGGATGAACACTGAAGCTTTCTTT

CDR3 length: 14
J gene: TRBJ2-7
clone size: .
D gene: TRBD1
V gene: TRBV20-1
CDR3 protein: CSASSDRGRYEQYF
CDR3 DNA: TGCAGTGCTAGTTCGGACAGGGGGCGTTACGAGCAGTACTTC

CDR3 length: 14
J gene: TRBJ1-1
clone size: many
D gene: TRBD1
V gene: TRBV10-3
CDR3 protein: CAISDMTGVTEAFF
CDR3 DNA: TGTGCCATCAGTGACATGACAGGGGTCACTGAAGCTTTCTTT

CDR3 length: 14
J gene: TRBJ2-5
clone size: .
D gene: TRBD2
V gene: TRBV29-1
CDR3 protein: CSGQGLANQETQYF
CDR3 DNA: TGCAGCGGACAGGGACTAGCGAACCAAGAGACCCAGTACTTC

CDR3 length: 15
J gene: TRBJ1-1
clone size: .
D gene: .
V gene: TRBV7-8
CDR3 protein: CASSLGGAGVLGAFF
CDR3 DNA: TGTGCCAGCAGCTTAGGGGGGGCGGGCGTTTTGGGGGCTTTCTTT

CDR3 length: 12
J gene: TRBJ1-2
clone size: few
D gene: .
V gene: TRBV5-6
CDR3 protein: CASSFDLDGYTF
CDR3 DNA: TGTGCCAGCAGCTTCGATCTGGATGGCTACACCTTC

CDR3 length: 13
J gene: TRBJ1-2
clone size: many
D gene: .
V gene: TRBV20-1
CDR3 protein: CSGNGGVGDGYTF
CDR3 DNA: TGCAGTGGTAATGGGGGTGTAGGGGACGGCTACACCTTC

CDR3 length: 13
J gene: TRBJ2-7
clone size: .
D gene: .
V gene: TRBV7-4
CDR3 protein: CASSLASGGLQYF
CDR3 DNA: TGTGCCAGCAGCTTAGCTAGCGGAGGTTTGCAGTACTTC

CDR3 length: 12
J gene: TRBJ1-1
clone size: many
D gene: .
V gene: TRBV3-1
CDR3 protein: CASRASGTEAFF
CDR3 DNA: TGTGCCAGCAGGGCTTCGGGGACTGAAGCTTTCTTT

CDR3 length: 14
J gene: TRBJ2-5
clone size: few
D gene: TRBD1
V gene: TRBV7-6
CDR3 protein: CASSLTGGGETQYF
CDR3 DNA: TGTGCCAGCAGCTTAACAGGGGGCGGGGAGACCCAGTACTTC

CDR3 length: 12
J gene: TRBJ2-3
clone size: many
D gene: TRBD1
V gene: TRBV10-3
CDR3 protein: CAISTGEDTQYF
CDR3 DNA: TGTGCCATCAGTACAGGGGAAGATACGCAGTATTTT

CDR3 length: 14
J gene: TRBJ2-7
clone size: few
D gene: TRBD2
V gene: TRBV3-1
CDR3 protein: CASSLGGNTYEQYF
CDR3 DNA: TGTGCCAGCAGCTTGGGAGGGAATACCTACGAGCAGTACTTC

CDR3 length: 13
J gene: TRBJ1-2
clone size: many
D gene: TRBD1
V gene: TRBV29-1
CDR3 protein: CSVGMDRGLDYTF
CDR3 DNA: TGCAGCGTTGGCATGGACAGGGGACTTGACTACACCTTC